Below are 26 T cell receptor beta chains sequenced from a single sample in a study of T cell responses to AZD1222 COVID-19 vaccine. Method: immunoSEQ multiplex PCR; TCRdb's copy keeps in-frame clones and lacks some. The sample comprises some 100,000 clones, around nine tenths of which are singletons, and roughly 12% rests with the top ten. The sample in question was peripheral blood, obtained on day 0 of AZD1222 vaccination. Receptors originate from an adult in good health.

The gene calls are TRBV4-3 and TRBJ1-4; 8 bases fit TRBD1. Germline V gene lookup returns CDR1 LGHNA and CDR2 YSLEER. Trimming cost V 6 bases and J 6 bases; bases outside gene matches: 6. The length of the CDR3 is 14 residues. The CDR3 coding sequence is TGCGCCAGCAGGGGGACAGGAATCGATGAAAAACTGTTTTTT. It yields the protein CASRGTGIDEKLFF.

This chain uses TRBV7-2 with TRBJ2-7; 8 bases are shared with TRBD1. The CDR3 covers 13 residues. CDR1 is SGHTA and CDR2 is FQGNSA in the germline V gene. After removal of 4 bases from V and 6 bases from J, the junction contained 5 bases not matched to a gene. This CDR3 reads CASSWGQAGEQYF. Here the CDR3 DNA reads TGTGCCAGCAGCTGGGGACAGGCAGGCGAGCAGTACTTC.

The chain has TRBV7-9 and TRBJ2-5, with D possibly matching TRBD2 (7 bases). Germline-derived CDR1 and CDR2 are SEHNR and FQNEAQ (reference sequence). This CDR3 region has 16 residues. V was shortened by 5 bases and J by 4 bases, with 20 bases between the two germline ends. CDR3 coding DNA: TGTGCCAGCAGCCCAAGGGGGGGCGGAGGTAGAGAGACCCAGTACTTC. Its translation: CASSPRGGGGRETQYF.

This chain connects TRBV7-3 to TRBJ2-1, with TRBD2 matching 9 bases. The trim removed 4 bases at V and 2 bases at J, leaving 6 bases unmatched. The CDR3 loop spans 16 amino acids. Germline V CDR1 and CDR2: SGHTA, FQGTGA. Here the CDR3 DNA reads TGTGCCAGCAGCTACCGACCTAGCGGGACCTACAATGAGCAGTTCTTC. Amino acids: CASSYRPSGTYNEQFF.

This rearrangement joins TRBV6-2 or TRBV6-3 to TRBJ1-1, with 7 bases that match TRBD1. The CDR3 runs 16 residues. Looked up from germline, CDR1 is MNHEY and CDR2 is SVGEGT. V shed 6 bases and J 1 base; nucleotides not matched to a gene: 11. The CDR3 sequence: CASSHDRVHQNTEAFF. The CDR3 nucleotides are TGTGCCAGCAGCCATGACAGGGTTCACCAGAACACTGAAGCTTTCTTT.

This clone was observed a handful of times. The chain uses TRBV15 and TRBJ1-3; TRBD1 is a possible D gene (6 bases). Germline CDR1 is LNHNV and CDR2 is YYDKDF (reference sequence). The ends were cut back, 3 bases at V and 3 bases at J, with 15 bases in the middle. The CDR3 spans 16 residues. The CDR3, as DNA: TGTGCCACCAGCAGGCGACAGGTCGGCGGTGGAAACACCATATATTTT. As protein: CATSRRQVGGGNTIYF.

The genes are TRBV4-3 and TRBJ1-4; weak D call: TRBD1 (5 bases). The CDR3 runs 15 residues. The V gene's germline CDR1 is LGHNA and CDR2 YSLEER. The V end was cut by 3 bases, the J end by 7 bases, with 15 bases between. CDR3 coding DNA: TGCGCCAGCAGCCATGGGACCGCGGGTAGTGAAAAACTGTTTTTT. Its protein product is CASSHGTAGSEKLFF.

For the CDR3, the DNA is TGCAGTGCTAGTCCTACGGGACAGTTCTTTAGATTTAGCTTAGAGCAGTTCTTC. It specifies CSASPTGQFFRFSLEQFF. J is TRBJ2-1 and V is TRBV20-1; 7 bases map to TRBD1. The germline V gene encodes CDR1 DFQATT and CDR2 SNEGSKA (reference sequence). The CDR3 is 18 amino acids. V dropped 3 bases and J dropped 10; count of bases not matched to a gene: 24.

V is TRBV7-6 and J is TRBJ2-3; 9 bases align to TRBD1. The CDR3 spans 19 residues. Per the germline V gene, CDR1 is SGHVS and CDR2 is FNYEAQ. The J segment lost 3 bases and the V segment lost 1 base, leaving 14 bases of the junction unmatched. In DNA, the CDR3 is TGTGCCAGCAGCTTAGAAGTAGTACAGGGGGCGGAGGATACAGATACGCAGTATTTT. Translation gives CASSLEVVQGAEDTDTQYF.

The rearrangement uses TRBV3-1 (or the pseudogene TRBV3-2) and TRBJ2-7; D uncertain. Germline V lookup: CDR1 LGHDT, CDR2 YNNKEL (reference sequence). This CDR3 is built from 16 residues. With 4 bases removed from V and 5 bases from J, the gap between germline ends came to 21 bases. This chain's CDR3 is CASSPEMARLLHEQYF. CDR3 nucleotides: TGTGCCAGCAGCCCCGAAATGGCACGGCTCCTACACGAGCAGTACTTC.

The chain joins TRBV19 to TRBJ2-3, with TRBD1 matching 8 bases. The ends lost 4 bases at V and 0 bases at J; junction bases unmatched: 6. The germline CDR1 and CDR2 sequences are LNHDA and SQIVND (reference sequence). There are 16 residues in the CDR3. CDR3 DNA: TGTGCCAGTAGTAGGACAGGGCCGAAGAGCACAGATACGCAGTATTTT. It specifies CASSRTGPKSTDTQYF.

The gene calls are TRBV5-8 and TRBJ1-5; D is undetermined. Trimming pared 1 base from V and 9 bases from J, leaving 8 bases between. This CDR3 has 12 amino acids. Looked up from germline, CDR1 is SGHTS and CDR2 is YDEGEE. CDR3 nucleotides: TGTGCCAGCAGCTTGCCCCTACGGCCCCAGCATTTT. Translated, it gives CASSLPLRPQHF.

The rearrangement links TRBV5-1 to TRBJ2-3; unclear D gene. Looked up from germline, CDR1 is SGHRS and CDR2 is YFSETQ. The CDR3 covers 16 residues. V was pared by 0 bases and J by 0 bases, with 11 bases between. The CDR3 loop reads CASSLARASSTDTQYF. CDR3 bases: TGCGCCAGCAGCTTGGCCCGGGCCTCTAGCACAGATACGCAGTATTTT. The full variable domain, in which reference TRBV5-1 and TRBJ2-3 provide the parts outside the CDR3, is KAGVTQTPRYLIKTRGQQVTLSCSPISGHRSVSWYQQTPGQGLQFLFEYFSETQRNKGNFPGRFSGRQFSNSRSEMNVSTLELGDSALYLCASSLARASSTDTQYFGPGTRLTVL.

The chain combines TRBV7-9 with TRBJ2-7, with TRBD1 matching over 7 bases. V lost 2 bases, J lost 7 bases, and 5 bases stayed unmatched. The germline CDR1 and CDR2 sequences are SEHNR and FQNEAQ (reference sequence). The CDR3 totals 13 residues. This chain's CDR3 is CASSLIRGQEQYF. CDR3 bases: TGTGCCAGCAGCTTAATAAGGGGGCAGGAGCAGTACTTC.

This clone appeared a single time. V gene TRBV4-3 combines with J gene TRBJ2-1, with D perhaps matching TRBD2 (5 bases). This CDR3 has 18 residues. The germline gives CDR1 LGHNA, CDR2 YSLEER. The V end was cut by 0 bases, the J end by 0 bases, with 15 bases between. CDR3: CASSQDLSRASSYNEQFF. The DNA for the CDR3 is TGCGCCAGCAGCCAAGATCTGTCGAGGGCAAGCTCCTACAATGAGCAGTTCTTC.

Here the CDR3 DNA reads TGTGCCAGTAGTATTGGTCTAGCGAGCCACAATGAGCAGTTCTTC. Protein sequence: CASSIGLASHNEQFF. The rearrangement uses TRBV19 and TRBJ2-1, with D perhaps TRBD2 (6 bases). Germline values: CDR1 LNHDA, CDR2 SQIVND (reference sequence). This CDR3 contains 15 residues. The ends were cut back, 3 bases at V and 5 bases at J, with 14 bases in the middle.

This chain links TRBV28 with TRBJ2-7; 9 nucleotides agree with TRBD2. Germline values: CDR1 MDHEN, CDR2 SYDVKM. The CDR3 extends over 15 amino acids. V lost 2 bases to trimming and J lost 5 bases; unmatched junction nucleotides: 7. The CDR3 is CASSLQGGRGDEQYF. CDR3 nucleotides: TGTGCCAGCAGTTTACAGGGCGGGAGGGGAGACGAGCAGTACTTC.

The chain combines TRBV7-2 with TRBJ2-5; TRBD2 is a possible D gene (5 bases). V lost 3 bases, J lost 5 bases, and 13 bases lay in between. Germline CDR1 reads SGHTA; CDR2 reads FQGNSA. This CDR3 is built from 14 residues. The CDR3 DNA follows: TGTGCCAGCAGCTTCAGAGGGAGTCTGGAGACCCAGTACTTC. Translating it yields CASSFRGSLETQYF.

The chain combines TRBV7-9 with TRBJ1-1; 8 bases fit TRBD1. The CDR3 contains 15 residues. The germline CDR1 and CDR2 sequences are SEHNR and FQNEAQ (reference sequence). The trim removed 5 bases at V and 1 base at J, leaving 6 bases unmatched. The CDR3: CASSTQGQANTEAFF. DNA for the CDR3: TGTGCCAGCAGCACGCAGGGACAGGCGAACACTGAAGCTTTCTTT.

The CDR3 spells CASSVLDRSAKNIQYF. CDR3 nucleotide sequence: TGTGCCAGTAGTGTACTGGACAGATCAGCCAAAAACATTCAGTACTTC. The chain uses TRBV19 and TRBJ2-4, with a weak D call TRBD1 (6 bases). V was shortened by 5 bases and J by 0 bases, with 14 bases between the two germline ends. Per the germline V gene, CDR1 is LNHDA and CDR2 is SQIVND (reference sequence). The CDR3 runs to 16 residues.

The V gene is TRBV19, the J gene TRBJ2-2; TRBD2 is a possible D gene (6 bases). V lost 6 bases and J lost 0, with 14 bases in between. The length of the CDR3 is 16 residues. Germline-derived CDR1 and CDR2 are LNHDA and SQIVND (reference sequence). CDR3 nucleotides: TGTGCCAGTAGCCTGGGAGGCGGAGCGAACACCGGGGAGCTGTTTTTT. As protein: CASSLGGGANTGELFF.

The rearrangement joins TRBV28 to TRBJ1-4, with TRBD1 matching over 8 bases. From germline, CDR1 is MDHEN and CDR2 SYDVKM. This CDR3 has 15 amino acids. Trimming cost V 4 bases and J 5 bases; bases outside gene matches: 6. CDR3 DNA sequence: TGTGCCAGCAGTTCCGGACAGGGTTGGAATGAAAAACTGTTTTTT. Amino acids: CASSSGQGWNEKLFF.

The chain recombines TRBV28 with TRBJ1-4; tentatively, D is TRBD1 (5 bases). V lost 6 bases and J lost 8, with 16 bases in between. This CDR3 has 14 amino acids. CDR1 is MDHEN and CDR2 is SYDVKM in the germline V gene. Written as DNA, the CDR3 is TGTGCCAGCAGCCCAACAGGATTTGGGGAAAAACTGTTTTTT. Amino acid sequence: CASSPTGFGEKLFF.

The V and J genes are TRBV28 and TRBJ1-2, with TRBD1 as a possible D gene (6 bases). V lost 7 bases to trimming and J lost 0 bases, with 9 bases between them. This CDR3 region has 13 residues. Germline V gives CDR1 MDHEN, CDR2 SYDVKM. CDR3 DNA: TGTGCCAGCACCAGGACAGCTAACTATGGCTACACCTTC. Translation gives CASTRTANYGYTF.

This chain links TRBV10-3 with TRBJ2-1, with TRBD2 identical over 13 bases. The CDR3 runs to 14 residues. V gave up 7 bases and J gave up 7 bases; unmatched junction bases: 4. CDR1 and CDR2 from the germline V gene are ENHRY and SYGVKD. The CDR3 DNA reads as TGTGCCATCATGACTAGCGGGAGGTCTAATGAGCAGTTCTTC. It specifies CAIMTSGRSNEQFF.

The V and J genes are TRBV19 and TRBJ2-7; D is possibly TRBD1 (5 bases). The CDR3 loop spans 14 amino acids. Germline V lookup: CDR1 LNHDA, CDR2 SQIVND (reference sequence). V was shortened by 3 bases and J by 4 bases, with 13 bases between the two germline ends. The chain's CDR3 is CASSIGAERYEQYF. CDR3 coding DNA: TGTGCCAGTAGTATTGGGGCAGAGAGATACGAGCAGTACTTC.